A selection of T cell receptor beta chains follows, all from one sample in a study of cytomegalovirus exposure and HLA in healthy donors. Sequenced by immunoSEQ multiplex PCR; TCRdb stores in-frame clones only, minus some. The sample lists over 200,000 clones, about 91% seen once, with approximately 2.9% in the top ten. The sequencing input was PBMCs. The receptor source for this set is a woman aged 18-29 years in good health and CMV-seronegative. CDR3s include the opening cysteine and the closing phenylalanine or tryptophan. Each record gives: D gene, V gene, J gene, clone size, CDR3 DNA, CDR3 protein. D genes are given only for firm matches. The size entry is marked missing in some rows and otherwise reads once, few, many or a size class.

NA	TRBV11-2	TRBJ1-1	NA	TGTGCCAGCAGCTTAGTTCGGGGGATGGACACTGAAGCTTTCTTT	CASSLVRGMDTEAFF
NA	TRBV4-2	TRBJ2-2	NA	TGTGCCAGCAGCCAAGAGAGGATACAACGGACCGGGGAGCTGTTTTTT	CASSQERIQRTGELFF
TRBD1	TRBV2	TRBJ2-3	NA	TGTGCCAGCATAGAGAGGACAGGGATAACGGGTACGCAGTATTTT	CASIERTGITGTQYF
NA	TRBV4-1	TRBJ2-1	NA	TGCGCCAGCAGCCAATGGTCCGGTGGTACGGGGAGCAATGAGCAGTTCTTC	CASSQWSGGTGSNEQFF
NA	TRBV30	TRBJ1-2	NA	TGTGCCTGGAGCAGGGGAAGAGGCGGTGGCTACACCTTC	CAWSRGRGGGYTF
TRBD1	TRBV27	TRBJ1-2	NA	TGTGCCAGCAGATTGACAGGGGGCGCATATGGCTACACCTTC	CASRLTGGAYGYTF
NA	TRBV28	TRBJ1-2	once	TGTGCCAGCAGTTTAACAGGGAAAGCTGGCTACACCTTC	CASSLTGKAGYTF
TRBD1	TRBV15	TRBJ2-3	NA	TGTGCCACCAGCAGAAGGACAGGGGGGGGCACAGATACGCAGTATTTT	CATSRRTGGGTDTQYF
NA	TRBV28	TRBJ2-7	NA	TGTGCCAGCAGTCCTCCCGCGGGACAGTCTTTTAGCTACGAGCAGTACTTC	CASSPPAGQSFSYEQYF
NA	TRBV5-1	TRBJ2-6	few	TGCGCCAGCAGCGAGCACTCTGGGGCCAACGTCCTGACTTTC	CASSEHSGANVLTF
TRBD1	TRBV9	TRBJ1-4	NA	TGTGCCAGCAGCCAAGTGGGGTCAGGGGGAGAAAAACTGTTTTTT	CASSQVGSGGEKLFF
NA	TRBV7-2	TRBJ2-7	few	TGTGCCAGCAGCTTAGCAATCCGTAACGAGCAGTACTTC	CASSLAIRNEQYF
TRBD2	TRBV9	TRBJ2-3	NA	TGTGCCAGCAGCGAAGCGGGAGGGCCTAAAGATACGCAGTATTTT	CASSEAGGPKDTQYF
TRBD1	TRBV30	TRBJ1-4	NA	TGTGCCTGGAACCCCCTACAGGGGATAGGTGAAAAACTGTTTTTT	CAWNPLQGIGEKLFF
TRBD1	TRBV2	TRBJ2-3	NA	TGTGCCAGCAGTTTAGGGGGCCTTGGGTTCAATTTTGCGCAGTATTTT	CASSLGGLGFNFAQYF
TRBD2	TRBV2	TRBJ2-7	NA	TGTGCCAGCAGGAGCGGGACTAGCGGGACAAGGTCCCCCTACGAGCAGTACTTC	CASRSGTSGTRSPYEQYF
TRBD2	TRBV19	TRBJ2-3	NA	TGTGCCAGTAGTATAGGACTAGCGGGAGCCACAGATACGCAGTATTTT	CASSIGLAGATDTQYF
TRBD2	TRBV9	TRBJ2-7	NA	TGTGCCAGCAGCGTAGGATGGGGAGCGGGAGTGTACGAGCAGTACTTC	CASSVGWGAGVYEQYF
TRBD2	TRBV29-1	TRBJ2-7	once	TGCAGCGTTGGACTAGCGGAGACCTACGAGCAGTACTTC	CSVGLAETYEQYF
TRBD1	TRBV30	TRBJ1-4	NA	TGTGCCTGGAGTGTAAGGACAGGGAATGAAAAACTGTTTTTT	CAWSVRTGNEKLFF
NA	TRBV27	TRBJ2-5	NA	TGTGCCAGCACCCAGGGGGAGACCCAGTACTTC	CASTQGETQYF
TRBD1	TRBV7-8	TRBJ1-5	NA	TGTGCCAGCAGCTTAGCGCCACAGGGGGCGTTTGGTCAGCCCCAGCATTTT	CASSLAPQGAFGQPQHF
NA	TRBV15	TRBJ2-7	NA	TGTGCCACCAGCAACGCCAGGTTTTACGAGCAGTACTTC	CATSNARFYEQYF
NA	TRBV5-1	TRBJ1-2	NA	TGCGCCAGCAGCTTGCGTGCGGGGGAACGCTATGGCTACACCTTC	CASSLRAGERYGYTF
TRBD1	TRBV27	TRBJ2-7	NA	TGTGCCAGCAGTTTTGGGACAGGGGGGACCTACGAGCAGTACTTC	CASSFGTGGTYEQYF
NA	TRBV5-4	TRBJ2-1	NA	TGTGCCAGCAGGGCCAACAGAGAGCAGTTCTTC	CASRANREQFF
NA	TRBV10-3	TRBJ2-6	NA	TGTGCCATCAGTGATTGGGGGCTAGGGTCTGGGGCCAACGTCCTGACTTTC	CAISDWGLGSGANVLTF
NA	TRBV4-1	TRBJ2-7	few	TGCGCCAGCAGCGTCCCGGGCGGGGCGACCTACGAGCAGTACTTC	CASSVPGGATYEQYF
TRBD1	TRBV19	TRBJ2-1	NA	TGTGCCAGTAGTACCTCAGGGGGTAATGAGCAGTTCTTC	CASSTSGGNEQFF
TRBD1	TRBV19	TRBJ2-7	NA	TGTGCCAGCCGGGACAGGGGGCAAAACGAGCAGTACTTC	CASRDRGQNEQYF
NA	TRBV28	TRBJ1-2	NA	TGTGCCAGCCGGAGTTGGCTCTATGGCTACACCTTC	CASRSWLYGYTF
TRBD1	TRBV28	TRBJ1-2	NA	TGTGCCAGCAGTTTCGCGGGACAGGGAATCTATGGCTACACCTTC	CASSFAGQGIYGYTF
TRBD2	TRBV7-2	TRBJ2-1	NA	TGTGCCAGCAGCTTACTCCCACTAGCGGGAGAGAGCAATGAGCAGTTCTTC	CASSLLPLAGESNEQFF
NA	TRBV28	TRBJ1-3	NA	TGTGCCAGCAGTTTTGCCAGGGAAGGCACCATATATTTT	CASSFAREGTIYF
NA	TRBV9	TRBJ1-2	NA	TGTGCCAGCAGCCCGACGACCGCCGGAGACGGCTACACCTTC	CASSPTTAGDGYTF
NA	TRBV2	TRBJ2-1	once	TGTGCCAGCAGGTTAACGAGTGAGCAGTTCTTC	CASRLTSEQFF
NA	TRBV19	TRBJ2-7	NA	TGTGCCAGTGGGTTGGGGACACCCTACGAGCAGTACTTC	CASGLGTPYEQYF